The sequence of this TCR beta chain was determined in a study of blood T cells in healthy people across ages. General observations from the study: PBMCs that were unsorted prevented a conclusive naive versus antigen-experienced comparison.

Trimming cost V 10 bases and J 0 bases, with 16 bases left between them. Germline CDR1 reads MNHEY; CDR2 reads SMNVEV (reference sequence). The CDR3 sequence is 15 residues long. Comments on this clonotype: Its antigen is as yet unknown.

PCR was performed a second time for 7 to 11 cycles using a sample-barcoded 5' primer and a J-beta primer mix. With 12 random nucleotides, a template-switch adaptor tagged each individual cDNA molecule. MiXCR, applied by TCRdb to the 5' RACE reads, yields one record per CDR3 protein. The sample contains over a million distinct CDR3 sequences, about 43% of which appear only once. Input material: blood. The TCR was taken from a woman under 30 in good health. The genes are TRBV27 and TRBJ1-5; a possible D gene is TRBD1 (5 bases). CDR3: CATKVRQTSNQPQHF. For the CDR3, the DNA is TGTGCCACCAAGGTTCGACAGACTAGCAATCAGCCCCAGCATTTT.